The clone carrying this T cell receptor beta chain was seen only once. Sequencing was performed with immunoSEQ multiplex PCR; in TCRdb, only in-frame clones are kept and a portion is missing. Here the sample spans a few thousand clones, 62% being singletons. V shed 2 bases and J 5 bases; nucleotides not matched to a gene: 9. This CDR3 contains 16 residues. Germline CDR1 is SGHNT and CDR2 is YENEEA. This specimen comes from a study of T cells in tumors after PD-1 blockade. The sequencing used tumor tissue, collected after anti-PD-1 treatment. The clonotype originates from a human donor with cutaneous squamous cell carcinoma. The chain links TRBV11-3 to TRBJ2-3; TRBD2 matches 8 bases. DNA for the CDR3: TGTGCCAGCAGCTTAACGACGGGGGGGCATGGAGATACGCAGTATTTT. This gives the protein CASSLTTGGHGDTQYF.